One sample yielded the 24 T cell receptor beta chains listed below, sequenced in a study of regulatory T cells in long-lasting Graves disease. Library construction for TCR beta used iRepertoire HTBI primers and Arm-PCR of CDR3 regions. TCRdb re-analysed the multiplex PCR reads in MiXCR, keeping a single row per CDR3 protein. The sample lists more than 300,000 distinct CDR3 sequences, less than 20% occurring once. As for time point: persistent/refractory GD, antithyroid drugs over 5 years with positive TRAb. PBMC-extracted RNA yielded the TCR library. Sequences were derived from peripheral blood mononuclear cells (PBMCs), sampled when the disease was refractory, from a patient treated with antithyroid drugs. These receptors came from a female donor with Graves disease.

CDR3: CASSRLGLAGGNEQFF. For the CDR3, the DNA is TGTGCCAGTAGTCGTTTAGGACTAGCGGGGGGGAATGAGCAGTTCTTC. The rearrangement uses TRBV19 and TRBJ2-1; 15 nucleotides match TRBD2. The CDR3 loop spans 16 amino acids. The germline CDR1 and CDR2 sequences are LNHDA and SQIVND (reference sequence). Unmatched junction bases numbered 6, after V lost 5 bases and J lost 7 bases.

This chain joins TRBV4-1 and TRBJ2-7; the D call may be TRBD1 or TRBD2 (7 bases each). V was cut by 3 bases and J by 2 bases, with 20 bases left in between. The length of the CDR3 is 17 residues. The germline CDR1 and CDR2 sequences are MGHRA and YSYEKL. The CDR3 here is CASSHVGSGGGTYEQYF. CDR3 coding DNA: TGCGCCAGCAGCCACGTCGGCTCAGGGGGGGGAACCTACGAGCAGTACTTC.

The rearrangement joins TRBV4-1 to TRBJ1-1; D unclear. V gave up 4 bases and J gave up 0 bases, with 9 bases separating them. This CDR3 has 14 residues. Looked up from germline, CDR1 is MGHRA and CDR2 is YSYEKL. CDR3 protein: CASSRRPMNTEAFF. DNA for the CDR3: TGCGCCAGCAGCCGGCGACCCATGAACACTGAAGCTTTCTTT.

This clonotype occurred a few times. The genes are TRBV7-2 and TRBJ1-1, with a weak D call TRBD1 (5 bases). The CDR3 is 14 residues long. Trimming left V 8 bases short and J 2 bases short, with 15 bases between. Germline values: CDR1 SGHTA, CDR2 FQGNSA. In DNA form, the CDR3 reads TGTGCCAGCCGTCCCGGACACGTAAACACTGAAGCTTTCTTT. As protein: CASRPGHVNTEAFF.

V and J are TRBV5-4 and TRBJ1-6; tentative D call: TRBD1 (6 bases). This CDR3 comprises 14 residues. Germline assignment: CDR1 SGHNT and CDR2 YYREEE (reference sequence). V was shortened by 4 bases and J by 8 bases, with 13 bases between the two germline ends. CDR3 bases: TGTGCCAGCAGCGCCAGGGGTTTATATTCACCCCTCCACTTT. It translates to CASSARGLYSPLHF.

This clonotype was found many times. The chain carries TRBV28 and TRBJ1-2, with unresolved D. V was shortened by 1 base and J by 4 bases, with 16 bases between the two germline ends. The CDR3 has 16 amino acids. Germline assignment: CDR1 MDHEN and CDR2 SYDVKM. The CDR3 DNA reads TGTGCCAGCAGTTTATTAAAGGGAGACTTTGGCTATGGCTACACCTTC. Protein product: CASSLLKGDFGYGYTF.

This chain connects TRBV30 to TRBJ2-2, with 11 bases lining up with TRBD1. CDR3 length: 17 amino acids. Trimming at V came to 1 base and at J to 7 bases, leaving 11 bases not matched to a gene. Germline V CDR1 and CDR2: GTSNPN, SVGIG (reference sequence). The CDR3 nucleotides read TGTGCCTGGAGTGGGTCGAGGACAGGGGGCAGTGGCGGGGAGCTGTTTTTT. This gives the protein CAWSGSRTGGSGGELFF.

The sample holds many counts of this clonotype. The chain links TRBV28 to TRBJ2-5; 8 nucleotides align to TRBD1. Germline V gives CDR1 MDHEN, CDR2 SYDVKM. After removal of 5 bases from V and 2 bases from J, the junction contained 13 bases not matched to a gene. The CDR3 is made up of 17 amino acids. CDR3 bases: TGTGCCAGCAGTACCAGTCCCGGGACAGGATTTCAAGAGACCCAGTACTTC. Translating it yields CASSTSPGTGFQETQYF.

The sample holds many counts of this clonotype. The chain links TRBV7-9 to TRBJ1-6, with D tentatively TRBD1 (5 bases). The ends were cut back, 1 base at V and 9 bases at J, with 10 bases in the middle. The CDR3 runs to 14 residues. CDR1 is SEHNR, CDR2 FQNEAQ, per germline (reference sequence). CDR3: CASSLEGVGSPLHF. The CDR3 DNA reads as TGTGCCAGCAGCTTAGAAGGGGTGGGTTCACCCCTCCACTTT. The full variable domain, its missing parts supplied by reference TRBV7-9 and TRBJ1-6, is DTGVSQNPRHKITKRGQNVTFRCDPISEHNRLYWYRQTLGQGPEFLTYFQNEAQLEKSRLLSDRFSAERPKGSFSTLEIQRTEQGDSAMYLCASSLEGVGSPLHFGNGTRLTVT.

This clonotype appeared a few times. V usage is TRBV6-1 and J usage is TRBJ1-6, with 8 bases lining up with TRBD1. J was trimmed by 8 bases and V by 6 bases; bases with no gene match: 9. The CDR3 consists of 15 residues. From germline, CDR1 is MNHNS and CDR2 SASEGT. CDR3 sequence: CASRTTGASDSPLHF. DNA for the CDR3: TGTGCCAGCAGGACGACAGGGGCCTCGGATTCACCCCTCCACTTT.

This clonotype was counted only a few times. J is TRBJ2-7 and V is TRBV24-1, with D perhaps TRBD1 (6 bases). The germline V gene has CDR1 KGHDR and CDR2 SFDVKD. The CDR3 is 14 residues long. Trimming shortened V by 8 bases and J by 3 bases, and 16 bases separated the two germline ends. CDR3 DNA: TGTGCCACCAAAGGCCAGGACAGACACTACGAGCAGTACTTC. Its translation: CATKGQDRHYEQYF.

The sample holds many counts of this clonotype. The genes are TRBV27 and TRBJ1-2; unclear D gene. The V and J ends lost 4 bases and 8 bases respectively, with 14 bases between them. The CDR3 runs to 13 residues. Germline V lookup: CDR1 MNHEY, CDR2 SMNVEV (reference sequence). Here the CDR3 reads CASSSNFPWGYTF. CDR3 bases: TGTGCCAGCAGTTCAAATTTCCCATGGGGCTACACCTTC.

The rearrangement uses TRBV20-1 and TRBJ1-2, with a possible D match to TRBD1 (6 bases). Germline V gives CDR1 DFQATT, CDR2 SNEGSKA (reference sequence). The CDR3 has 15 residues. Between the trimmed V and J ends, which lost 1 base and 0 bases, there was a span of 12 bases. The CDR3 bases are TGCAGTGCTAGAGGTCTACAGGGCCCTAACTATGGCTACACCTTC. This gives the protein CSARGLQGPNYGYTF.

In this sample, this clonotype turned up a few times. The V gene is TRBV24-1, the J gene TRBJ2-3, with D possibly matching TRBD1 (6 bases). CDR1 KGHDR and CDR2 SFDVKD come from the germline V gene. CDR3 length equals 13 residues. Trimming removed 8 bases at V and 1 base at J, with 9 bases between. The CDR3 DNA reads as TGTGCCACCATGGGGGCCCGCACAGATACGCAGTATTTT. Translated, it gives CATMGARTDTQYF.

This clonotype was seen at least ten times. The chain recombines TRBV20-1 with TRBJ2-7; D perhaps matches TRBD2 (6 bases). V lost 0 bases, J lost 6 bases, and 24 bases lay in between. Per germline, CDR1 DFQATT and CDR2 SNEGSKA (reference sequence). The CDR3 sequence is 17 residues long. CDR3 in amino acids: CSARDRALLARSLEQYF. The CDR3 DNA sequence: TGCAGTGCTAGAGATAGGGCCCTACTAGCAAGGTCCCTCGAGCAGTACTTC.

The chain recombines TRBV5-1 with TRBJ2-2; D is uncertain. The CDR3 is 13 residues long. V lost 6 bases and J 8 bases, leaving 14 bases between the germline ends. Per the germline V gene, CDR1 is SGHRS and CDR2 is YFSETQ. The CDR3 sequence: CASTPIAGGELFF. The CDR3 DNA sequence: TGCGCCAGCACCCCTATAGCAGGAGGGGAGCTGTTTTTT.

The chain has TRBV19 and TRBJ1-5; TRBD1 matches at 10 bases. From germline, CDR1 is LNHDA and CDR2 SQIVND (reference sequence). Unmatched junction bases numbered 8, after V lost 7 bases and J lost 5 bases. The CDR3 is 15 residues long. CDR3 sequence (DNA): TGTGCCAGTAATAAGGACAGGGGGTATTATCAGCCCCAGCATTTT. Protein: CASNKDRGYYQPQHF.

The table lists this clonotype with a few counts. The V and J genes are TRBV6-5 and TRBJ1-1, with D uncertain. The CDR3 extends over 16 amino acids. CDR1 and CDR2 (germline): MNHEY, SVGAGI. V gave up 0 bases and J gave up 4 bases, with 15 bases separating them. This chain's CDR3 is CASSYSNPGFSTEAFF. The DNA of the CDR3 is TGTGCCAGCAGTTACTCGAATCCGGGATTCAGCACTGAAGCTTTCTTT.

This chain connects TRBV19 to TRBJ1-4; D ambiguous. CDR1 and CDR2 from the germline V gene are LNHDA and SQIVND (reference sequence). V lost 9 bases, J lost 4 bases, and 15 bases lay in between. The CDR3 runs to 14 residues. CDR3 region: CASTVRSLNEKLFF. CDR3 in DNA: TGTGCCAGCACCGTCAGGTCCCTTAATGAAAAACTGTTTTTT.

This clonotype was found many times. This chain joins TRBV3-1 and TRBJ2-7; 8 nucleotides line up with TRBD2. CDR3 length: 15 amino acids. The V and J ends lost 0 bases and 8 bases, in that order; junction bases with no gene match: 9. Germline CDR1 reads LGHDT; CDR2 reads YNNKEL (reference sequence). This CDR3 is CASSQDMGGGTQQYF. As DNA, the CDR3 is TGTGCCAGCAGCCAAGATATGGGCGGGGGGACGCAGCAGTACTTC.

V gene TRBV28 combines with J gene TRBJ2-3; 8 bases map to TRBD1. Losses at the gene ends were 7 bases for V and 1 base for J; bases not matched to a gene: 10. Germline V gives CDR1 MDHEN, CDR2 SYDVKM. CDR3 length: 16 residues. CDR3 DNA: TGTGCCAGCAATAACTCTCCGGGACAGGGCACAGATACGCAGTATTTT. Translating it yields CASNNSPGQGTDTQYF.

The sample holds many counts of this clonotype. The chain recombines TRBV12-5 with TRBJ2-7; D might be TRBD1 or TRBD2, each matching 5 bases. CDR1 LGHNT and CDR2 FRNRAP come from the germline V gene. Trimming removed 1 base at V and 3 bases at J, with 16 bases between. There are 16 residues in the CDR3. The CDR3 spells CASGLEYGGRHYEQYF. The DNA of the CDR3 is TGTGCTAGTGGTTTGGAGTATGGGGGTCGCCACTACGAGCAGTACTTC.

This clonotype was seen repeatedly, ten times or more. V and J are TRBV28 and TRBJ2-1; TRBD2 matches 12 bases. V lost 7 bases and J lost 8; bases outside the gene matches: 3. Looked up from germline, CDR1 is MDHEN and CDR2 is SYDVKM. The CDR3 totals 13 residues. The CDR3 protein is CASKGLAGYEQFF. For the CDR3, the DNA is TGTGCCAGCAAGGGACTAGCGGGCTATGAGCAGTTCTTC.

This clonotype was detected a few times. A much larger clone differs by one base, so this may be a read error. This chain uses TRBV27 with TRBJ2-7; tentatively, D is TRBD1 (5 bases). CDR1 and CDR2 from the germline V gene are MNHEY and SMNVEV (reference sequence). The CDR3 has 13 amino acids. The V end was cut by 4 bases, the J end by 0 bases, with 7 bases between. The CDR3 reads CASSYRSSYEQYF. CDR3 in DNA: TGTGCCAGCAGTTACAGGAGCTCCTACGAGCAGTACTTC.